These 30 T cell receptor beta chains share one sample of origin, sequenced in a study of monozygotic twins with inflammatory bowel disease. TCRdb reprocessed the 5' RACE reads and keeps a single row for each CDR3 protein, giving no DNA. This sample carries some 90,000 distinct CDR3 sequences, with roughly 7% going to the ten biggest clones. The sequencing sample was made of blood. The receptors derive from a human donor with ulcerative colitis or Crohn's disease, or a healthy co-twin of an affected twin (not recorded which).

The rearrangement uses TRBV24-1 and TRBJ1-2. The length of the CDR3 is 16 residues. CDR1 and CDR2 from the germline V gene are KGHDR and SFDVKD. The CDR3 sequence: CAIFGGTPRMGYGYTF.

This chain joins TRBV7-9 and TRBJ1-2. CDR1 and CDR2 from the germline V gene are SEHNR and FQNEAQ (reference sequence). The CDR3 contains 14 residues. CDR3 sequence: CASRVVERDYGYTF.

This chain links TRBV5-4 with TRBJ2-2; with no DNA, the TCRdb D assignment of TRBD2 cannot be verified. Germline-derived CDR1 and CDR2 are SGHNT and YYREEE (reference sequence). This CDR3 contains 16 residues. CDR3: CASSFERGTNTGELFF.

The rearrangement joins TRBV7-2 to TRBJ2-3; TCRdb outputs TRBD1, but without DNA this stays unchecked. Germline lookup yields CDR1 SGHTA and CDR2 FQGNSA. The length of the CDR3 is 13 residues. Here the CDR3 reads CASRGGGPDTQYF.

The chain uses TRBV12-3 or TRBV12-4 and TRBJ1-1; TCRdb gives TRBD1 as the D gene, but with no DNA this cannot be confirmed. This CDR3 spans 13 amino acids. The CDR3 protein is CASRNDSNTEAFF.

The chain has TRBV20-1 and TRBJ1-5. The length of the CDR3 is 15 residues. CDR1 and CDR2 (germline): DFQATT, SNEGSKA (reference sequence). CDR3 loop: CSARRGPAENQPQHF.

V usage is TRBV5-5 and J usage is TRBJ2-7; lacking DNA, the TRBD1 call made by TCRdb goes unchecked. The CDR3 totals 14 residues. Germline V gives CDR1 SGHKS, CDR2 YYEKEE (reference sequence). The CDR3 protein is CASSLRVEPGEQYF.

J is TRBJ2-1 and V is TRBV4-1; with no DNA, the TCRdb D assignment of TRBD2 cannot be verified. Looked up from germline, CDR1 is MGHRA and CDR2 is YSYEKL. This CDR3 spans 19 amino acids. The CDR3 loop reads CASSQDRVWGRAPYNEQFF.

The chain employs TRBV20-1 and TRBJ2-7. This CDR3 is built from 13 residues. Germline CDR1 reads DFQATT; CDR2 reads SNEGSKA (reference sequence). CDR3 region: CSARERIAGEQYF.

The chain employs TRBV5-5 and TRBJ1-1; TCRdb's D call of TRBD1 is untestable without DNA. CDR3 length equals 14 residues. Per the germline V gene, CDR1 is SGHKS and CDR2 is YYEKEE (reference sequence). The CDR3: CASSYRSGNTEAFF. The full variable domain, with the rest looked up from reference TRBV5-5 and TRBJ1-1, is DAGVTQSPTHLIKTRGQQVTLRCSPISGHKSVSWYQQVLGQGPQFIFQYYEKEERGRGNFPDRFSARQFPNYSSELNVNALLLGDSALYLCASSYRSGNTEAFFGQGTRLTVV.

The gene calls are TRBV5-1 and TRBJ1-2. In germline, CDR1 is SGHRS, CDR2 YFSETQ. This CDR3 comprises 15 residues. This chain's CDR3 is CASSLGGGANYGYTF.

The gene calls are TRBV23-1 and TRBJ2-5; TCRdb's D call of TRBD1 is untestable without DNA. TRBV23-1 belongs to the ORF category, with a function that is uncertain. The CDR3 spans 14 residues. CDR3 region: CASSPQGNKETQYF.

The CDR3 loop reads CASSLSANTQYF. The chain recombines TRBV7-9 with TRBJ2-3. Germline CDR1 and CDR2: SEHNR and FQNEAQ (reference sequence). The CDR3 is made up of 12 amino acids.

The genes are TRBV29-1 and TRBJ2-6; TCRdb's D call of TRBD2 is untestable without DNA. Germline CDR1 is SQVTM and CDR2 is ANQGSEA. The CDR3 contains 15 residues. The CDR3 sequence: CSVSGLVSGANVLTF.

This CDR3 reads CASGVRQPQHF. The J gene is TRBJ1-5, the V gene TRBV6-5. This CDR3 comprises 11 residues. The V gene's germline CDR1 is MNHEY and CDR2 SVGAGI.

V and J are TRBV3-1 and TRBJ1-6; TCRdb calls TRBD1, which cannot be checked without DNA. CDR3 size: 14 residues. The V gene's germline CDR1 is LGHDT and CDR2 YNNKEL (reference sequence). The chain's CDR3 is CASSQVVGDSPLHF.

The chain has TRBV7-9 and TRBJ2-1; the TCRdb call, TRBD2, lacks DNA for checking. The CDR3 is made up of 14 amino acids. In germline, CDR1 is SEHNR, CDR2 FQNEAQ (reference sequence). This CDR3 reads CASSFRGEYNEQFF.

The CDR3 region is CASSLTGFEPQHF. The chain recombines TRBV5-5 with TRBJ1-5. This CDR3 region has 13 residues. The germline V gene encodes CDR1 SGHKS and CDR2 YYEKEE (reference sequence).

The genes are TRBV28 and TRBJ2-5. Germline CDR1 is MDHEN and CDR2 is SYDVKM. The CDR3 consists of 11 residues. CDR3: CASSFGETQYF.

The genes are TRBV20-1 and TRBJ2-1; the D gene TCRdb calls, TRBD1, cannot be checked with no DNA. This CDR3 has 19 residues. Germline V gene data show CDR1 as DFQATT and CDR2 as SNEGSKA (reference sequence). The CDR3 loop reads CSARDGAGGLGVVPGEQFF.

The V gene is TRBV5-4, the J gene TRBJ2-7. The germline V gene has CDR1 SGHNT and CDR2 YYREEE (reference sequence). CDR3 size: 11 residues. CDR3 residues: CASSRLDEQYF.

The genes are TRBV20-1 and TRBJ2-1; TCRdb's D call, TRBD2, is unchecked because there is no DNA. Germline V gene data show CDR1 as DFQATT and CDR2 as SNEGSKA (reference sequence). This CDR3 spans 19 amino acids. CDR3 amino acids: CSALRLAGTQPPSYNEQFF.

The V call is TRBV5-1, the J call TRBJ1-2; the D gene TCRdb calls, TRBD1, cannot be checked with no DNA. Germline V gene data show CDR1 as SGHRS and CDR2 as YFSETQ. The CDR3 is made up of 14 amino acids. The CDR3 here is CASSSKGQSYGYTF.

The chain employs TRBV3-1 and TRBJ1-3; TCRdb selects TRBD1, and the lack of DNA leaves this call unchecked. The CDR3 has 18 residues. The germline CDR1 and CDR2 sequences are LGHDT and YNNKEL (reference sequence). CDR3 loop: CASSQVPATGLSGNTIYF. Full variable domain (missing parts from reference TRBV3-1 and TRBJ1-3): DTAVSQTPKYLVTQMGNDKSIKCEQNLGHDTMYWYKQDSKKFLKIMFSYNNKELIINETVPNRFSPKSPDKAHLNLHINSLELGDSAVYFCASSQVPATGLSGNTIYFGEGSWLTVV.

This chain uses TRBV20-1 with TRBJ1-2; no DNA is available, so the TRBD1 call from TCRdb remains unchecked. The germline CDR1 and CDR2 sequences are DFQATT and SNEGSKA (reference sequence). The length of the CDR3 is 13 residues. The CDR3 sequence: CSALTGISYGYTF.

The genes are TRBV27 and TRBJ2-5; TCRdb lists TRBD2, though no DNA is available to test this call. The CDR3 covers 15 residues. The germline gives CDR1 MNHEY, CDR2 SMNVEV (reference sequence). CDR3 region: CAISPPPGLMETQYF.

The J gene is TRBJ1-1, the V gene TRBV10-3; TCRdb picks TRBD1, but there is no DNA to check that call. Germline CDR1 and CDR2: ENHRY and SYGVKD. This CDR3 has 15 residues. CDR3 sequence reads: CAISPGQGVNTEAFF.

The V and J genes are TRBV7-7 and TRBJ2-5; the TCRdb D gene call, TRBD1, has no DNA to confirm it. Germline V gives CDR1 SSHAT, CDR2 FNYEAQ (reference sequence). The CDR3 has 14 amino acids. CDR3 sequence: CASSSTGAGETQYF.

The chain joins TRBV13 to TRBJ1-1; no DNA is available, so the TRBD1 call from TCRdb remains unchecked. Germline assignment: CDR1 PRHDT and CDR2 FYEKMQ (reference sequence). The CDR3 is 16 amino acids. The CDR3 spells CASSLGQARRNTEAFF.

The chain uses TRBV3-1 and TRBJ2-2; the TCRdb D gene call, TRBD1, has no DNA to confirm it. Per germline, CDR1 LGHDT and CDR2 YNNKEL (reference sequence). CDR3 length: 12 amino acids. This CDR3 reads CASSPQGGELFF.